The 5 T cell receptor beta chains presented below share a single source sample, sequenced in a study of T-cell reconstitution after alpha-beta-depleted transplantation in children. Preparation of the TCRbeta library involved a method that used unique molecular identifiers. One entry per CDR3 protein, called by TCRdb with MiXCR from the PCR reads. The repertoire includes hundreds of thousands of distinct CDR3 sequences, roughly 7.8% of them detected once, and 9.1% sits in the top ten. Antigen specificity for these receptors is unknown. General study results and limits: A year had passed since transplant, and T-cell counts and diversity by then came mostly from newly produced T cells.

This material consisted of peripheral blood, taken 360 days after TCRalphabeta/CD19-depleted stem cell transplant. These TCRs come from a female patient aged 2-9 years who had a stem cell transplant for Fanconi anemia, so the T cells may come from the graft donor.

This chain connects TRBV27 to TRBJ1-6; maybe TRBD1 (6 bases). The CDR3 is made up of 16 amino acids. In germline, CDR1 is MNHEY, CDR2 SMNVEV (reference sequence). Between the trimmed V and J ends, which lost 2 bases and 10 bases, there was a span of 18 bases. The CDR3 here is CASSLKGDPIRSPLHF. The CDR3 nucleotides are TGTGCCAGCAGTTTAAAGGGGGATCCTATAAGATCACCCCTCCACTTT.

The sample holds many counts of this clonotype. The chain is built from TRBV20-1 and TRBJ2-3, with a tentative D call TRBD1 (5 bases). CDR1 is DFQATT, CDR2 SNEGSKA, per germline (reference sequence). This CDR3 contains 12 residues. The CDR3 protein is CSLRQFTDTQYF. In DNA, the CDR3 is TGCAGCCTTAGACAGTTCACAGATACGCAGTATTTT.

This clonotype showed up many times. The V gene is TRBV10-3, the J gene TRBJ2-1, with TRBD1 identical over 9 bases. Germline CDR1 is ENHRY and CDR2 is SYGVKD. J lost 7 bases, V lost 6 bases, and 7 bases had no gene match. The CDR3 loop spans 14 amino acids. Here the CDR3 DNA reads TGTGCCATCAGCGGCTCCGGGACAGGGAATGAGCAGTTCTTC. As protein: CAISGSGTGNEQFF.

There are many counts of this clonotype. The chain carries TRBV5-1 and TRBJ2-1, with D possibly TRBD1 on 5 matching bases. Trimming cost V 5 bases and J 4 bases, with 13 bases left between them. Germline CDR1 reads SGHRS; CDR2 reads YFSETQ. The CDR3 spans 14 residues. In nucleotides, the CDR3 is TGCGCCAGCAGATCCCAGGGCCCTTACAATGAGCAGTTCTTC. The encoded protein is CASRSQGPYNEQFF.

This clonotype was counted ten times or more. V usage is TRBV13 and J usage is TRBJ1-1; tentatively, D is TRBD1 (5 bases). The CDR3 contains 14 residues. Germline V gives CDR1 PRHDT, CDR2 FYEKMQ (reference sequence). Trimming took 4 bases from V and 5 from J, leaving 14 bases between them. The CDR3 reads CASSSRGSGTEAFF. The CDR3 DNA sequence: TGTGCCAGCAGCTCCCGGGGGAGCGGGACTGAAGCTTTCTTT.